Below, 7 T cell receptor beta chains from the same sample are listed, as sequenced in a study of blood T cell repertoires in COVID-19. The assay was immunoSEQ multiplex PCR, and TCRdb's table has in-frame clones only and misses some. The profile covers about 76,000 clones, with 85% appearing a single time and roughly 8.9% taken by the ten largest. Sequencing was performed on peripheral blood. All receptors come from a man aged 50-59 years with COVID-19, enrolled during active disease.

V usage is TRBV28 and J usage is TRBJ1-3, with 7 bases aligning to TRBD1. The germline CDR1 and CDR2 sequences are MDHEN and SYDVKM. V was pared by 4 bases and J by 0 bases, with 15 bases of the junction left unmatched. The CDR3 is 19 residues long. As DNA, the CDR3 is TGTGCCAGCAGTTCACCCTCGGCGACAGGGTTCCCCTCTGGAAACACCATATATTTT. Translating gives CASSSPSATGFPSGNTIYF. The entire variable domain, with the rest obtained from reference TRBV28 and TRBJ1-3, is as follows: DVKVTQSSRYLVKRTGEKVFLECVQDMDHENMFWYRQDPGLGLRLIYFSYDVKMKEKGDIPEGYSVSREKKERFSLILESASTNQTSMYLCASSSPSATGFPSGNTIYFGEGSWLTVV.

The genes are TRBV27 and TRBJ2-7; TRBD2 is a possible D gene (5 bases). The CDR3 consists of 17 residues. Germline CDR1 reads MNHEY; CDR2 reads SMNVEV (reference sequence). Trimming removed 5 bases from V and 0 bases from J, with 20 bases in between. The CDR3 nucleotides read TGTGCCAGCAGTAGGGAGCCTCCGACCTTCAGCTCCTACGAGCAGTACTTC. This sequence encodes CASSREPPTFSSYEQYF.

This chain joins TRBV27 and TRBJ1-5; TRBD1 agrees at 8 bases. Germline loops: CDR1 MNHEY, CDR2 SMNVEV (reference sequence). Losses at the gene ends were 3 bases for V and 7 bases for J; bases not matched to a gene: 8. The CDR3 covers 15 residues. CDR3 sequence: CASSFSAGGLQPQHF. The CDR3 DNA sequence: TGTGCCAGCAGTTTTTCCGCAGGGGGCCTCCAGCCCCAGCATTTT.

The chain joins TRBV29-1 to TRBJ1-2, with D possibly being TRBD1 (6 bases). The CDR3 is 14 amino acids. CDR1 is SQVTM and CDR2 is ANQGSEA in the germline V gene. The V end lost 6 bases, the J end lost 2 bases, and 16 bases lay between the germline ends. CDR3 sequence reads: CSVKKGQGNYGYTF. As DNA, the CDR3 is TGCAGCGTCAAAAAAGGGCAGGGGAACTATGGCTACACCTTC.

The chain uses TRBV12-3 or TRBV12-4 and TRBJ1-1, with 8 bases that match TRBD1. The CDR3 has 13 amino acids. Trimming took 6 bases from V and 1 from J; bases not matched to a gene: 1. The CDR3 here is CASRQGENTEAFF. The CDR3 bases are TGTGCCAGCAGACAGGGGGAGAACACTGAAGCTTTCTTT.

The J gene is TRBJ1-2, the V gene TRBV10-3, with 10 bases identical to TRBD1. Germline CDR1 is ENHRY and CDR2 is SYGVKD. J gave up 3 bases and V 2 bases, and 3 bases lay outside the gene matches. The CDR3 has 15 amino acids. CDR3 DNA sequence: TGTGCCATCAGTGAGGACAGGGGGCTAGACTATGGCTACACCTTC. It codes for CAISEDRGLDYGYTF.

The rearrangement links TRBV27 to TRBJ2-5; tentative D call: TRBD1 (6 bases). The V gene lost 6 bases and the J gene lost 1 base, with 12 bases spanning the gap. CDR1 and CDR2 from the germline V gene are MNHEY and SMNVEV (reference sequence). The length of the CDR3 is 14 residues. CDR3 sequence reads: CASRARDTQETQYF. The CDR3 DNA sequence: TGTGCCAGCAGAGCCAGGGACACCCAAGAGACCCAGTACTTC.